Listed below are T cell receptor beta chains from one sample, sequenced in a study of T cell responses to AZD1222 COVID-19 vaccine. Generated by immunoSEQ multiplex PCR, the TCRdb table keeps only in-frame clones and is missing some. The table lists 120,000 or so clones, 85% to 90% of them singletons. The sample in question was peripheral blood, obtained on day 0 of MenACWY control vaccination. Source of these receptors: an adult in good health. Each CDR3 is given with its conserved first and last residue. Each record gives: D gene, J gene, clone size, V gene, CDR3 DNA, CDR3 protein. D genes are given only for firm matches. Not all rows give a size; the values are once, few, many and, for expanded clones, a class.

- | TRBJ1-5 | - | TRBV9 | TGTGCCAGCAGCGTAGGAACAGGGCCAAATCAGCCCCAGCATTTT | CASSVGTGPNQPQHF
TRBD1 | TRBJ1-4 | - | TRBV9 | TGTGCCAGCAGCGGAGGGACAGGCGTTGGAGAAAAACTGTTTTTT | CASSGGTGVGEKLFF
- | TRBJ1-1 | once | TRBV2 | TGTGCCAGCACTCGAGAGGCGGGATTGATGAACACTGAAGCTTTCTTT | CASTREAGLMNTEAFF
- | TRBJ1-1 | - | TRBV6-4 | TGTGCCAGCAGTGACTCTTTCGGTGGTGAAGCTTTCTTT | CASSDSFGGEAFF
- | TRBJ2-2 | - | TRBV18 | TGTGCCAGCTCACCGTTAGCGGTAACCGGGGAGCTGTTTTTT | CASSPLAVTGELFF
TRBD2 | TRBJ2-2 | - | TRBV6-4 | TGTGCCAGCAGTGAAACTAGCGATGGCACCGGGGAGCTGTTTTTT | CASSETSDGTGELFF
TRBD1 | TRBJ1-2 | - | TRBV24-1 | TGTGCCACCAGTCGGGACAGGACTAACTATGGCTACACCTTC | CATSRDRTNYGYTF
TRBD2 | TRBJ2-3 | - | TRBV9 | TGTGCCAGCAGCGTAGGACCTAGCGGGTTGCTTAGCACAGATACGCAGTATTTT | CASSVGPSGLLSTDTQYF
TRBD1 | TRBJ1-5 | many | TRBV19 | TGTGCCAGTAGTATGACAGGGTCTTTTGGTCAGCCCCAGCATTTT | CASSMTGSFGQPQHF
- | TRBJ2-7 | - | TRBV11-1 | TGTGCCAGCAGCTTCCGTGGGACGAGCTCATACGAGCAGTACTTC | CASSFRGTSSYEQYF
- | TRBJ2-5 | few | TRBV5-6 | TGTGCCAGCAGCTTACGGCCGGGGGTCCCGGCCCAGTACTTC | CASSLRPGVPAQYF
TRBD2 | TRBJ2-2 | - | TRBV9 | TGTGCCAGCAGCGAGGGACTAGCAGGCACCGGGGAGCTGTTTTTT | CASSEGLAGTGELFF
- | TRBJ1-5 | - | TRBV7-2 | TGTGCCAGCAGCTTAACTAGCAATCAGCCCCAGCATTTT | CASSLTSNQPQHF
- | TRBJ2-3 | - | TRBV12-3/TRBV12-4 | TGTGCCAGCACTCGATGGGGCACAGATACGCAGTATTTT | CASTRWGTDTQYF
- | TRBJ2-1 | - | TRBV7-3 | TGTGCCATCACAAAGGGACACAATGAGCAGTTCTTC | CAITKGHNEQFF
- | TRBJ1-4 | - | TRBV7-9 | TGTGCCAGCAGCCTTGGGGTGGGGGATGAAAAACTGTTTTTT | CASSLGVGDEKLFF
- | TRBJ1-1 | - | TRBV29-1 | TGCAGCGCCAAGACAAGATTGAACACTGAAGCTTTCTTT | CSAKTRLNTEAFF
TRBD1 | TRBJ1-5 | - | TRBV27 | TGTGCCAGCAGTAACAGGGGGGTCGGCAATCAGCCCCAGCATTTT | CASSNRGVGNQPQHF
- | TRBJ2-2 | - | TRBV12-2 | TGTGCAAGTCGCTTAAGGGGTGACACCGGGGAGCTGTTTTTT | CASRLRGDTGELFF
- | TRBJ2-5 | - | TRBV7-9 | TGTGCCAGCAGCCCCAAAGAGACCCAGTACTTC | CASSPKETQYF
TRBD2 | TRBJ2-1 | once | TRBV10-3 | TGTGCCATCAGTGAGTCGACTAGCGGGAGTAGAGTTGAGCAGTTCTTC | CAISESTSGSRVEQFF
- | TRBJ2-1 | - | TRBV6-2/TRBV6-3 | TGTGCCAGCAGTTACTCAGGTAGCGTTGAGCAGTTCTTC | CASSYSGSVEQFF
TRBD1 | TRBJ1-1 | once | TRBV2 | TGTGCCAGCAGTGAACGGGTACAGGGGGATGAAGCTTTCTTT | CASSERVQGDEAFF
- | TRBJ1-2 | once | TRBV4-3 | TGCGCCAGCAGCCAAGACCAGGGGAGTTATGGCTACACCTTC | CASSQDQGSYGYTF
TRBD2 | TRBJ2-1 | - | TRBV7-2 | TGTGCCAGCAGCCCTGGGACTAGCTGGAATGAGCAGTTCTTC | CASSPGTSWNEQFF
TRBD1 | TRBJ1-2 | - | TRBV7-3 | TGTGCCAGCAGCTTACGACAGGGCGGACGCTATGGCTACACCTTC | CASSLRQGGRYGYTF
TRBD1 | TRBJ1-1 | - | TRBV7-2 | TGTGCCAGCAGCTTACAGGGGGCGCATGCCACTGAAGCTTTCTTT | CASSLQGAHATEAFF
- | TRBJ2-3 | few | TRBV4-1 | TGCGCCAGCAGCCTCCCCCCGAGGGACCCGGACCGAACGAGTACGCAGTATTTT | CASSLPPRDPDRTSTQYF
- | TRBJ1-2 | - | TRBV7-8 | TGTGCCAGCAGCTTAGCGGTAGGCCCTGGCCAGGATGGCTACACCTTC | CASSLAVGPGQDGYTF
TRBD1 | TRBJ1-2 | - | TRBV5-6 | TGTGCCAGCAGGAACGACGACAGGGCTGGCTACACCTTC | CASRNDDRAGYTF
- | TRBJ2-7 | - | TRBV13 | TGTGCCAGCAGCTCCCTCCTGGGAACGGGAGATTTCTACGAGCAGTACTTC | CASSSLLGTGDFYEQYF